This T cell receptor beta chain came from a study of blood T cell repertoires in COVID-19 (dated by TCRdb to the early 2020s). Looking at the study overall: The collaborator samples originated in the United States, Italy and Spain and spanned the acute and convalescent phases of COVID-19. The material from the prospective study consisted of cDNA or gDNA derived from T cells, B-cell-depleted T cells, or PBMCs. The dataset comprised deeply sampled blood TCRbeta repertoires from subjects exposed to, actively infected with, or recovered from COVID-19. A freely available public database, intended as a resource for researchers studying the immune response to SARS-CoV-2, is where the repertoires were released. The samples were drawn from two sources: the first 160 participants of the ongoing ImmuneRACE study, and 1,000 to 1,500 subjects contributed by 6 global collaborators. A de-identified subject ID, COVID-19 status, age in years and sex were almost always included in the sample metadata. Where HLA class I and class II types were available, the types were taken from metadata supplied by the sample provider, not from assay-based typing. Overall results and qualifications from the work: The amount of clinical and demographic metadata varied by source and participant and was provided uncurated.

The immunoSEQ Assay, a bias-controlled multiplex PCR, was used to amplify TCRbeta CDR3 regions from genomic DNA. For the original study's pipeline: Within the assay, amplification of reference gene primers was used to estimate how many nucleated cells each sample contained. To quantify the absolute abundance of each unique TCRbeta CDR3 rearrangement, sequence reads were collapsed and filtered. For each sample, productive Simpson clonality was calculated as the square root of Simpson's diversity index across productive rearrangements. TCRdb mirrors the immuneACCESS table, restricted to in-frame sequences. Some clones are absent from its copies; in checked studies, under half trace to an unresolved V gene, and the reason for the others is unknown. V and J calls and clone size are given by that table; D and trimming were obtained from the DNA. Across this sample there are hundreds of thousands of clones, with more than 80% seen only once. The top ten clones comprise around 1.3% of the sample.

In Seattle, one collaborating source enrolled patients while the infection was active and tracked those patients longitudinally over the course of disease. The collaborating institutions used their own protocols to collect whole blood in K2EDTA tubes. Collaborator samples were shipped for TCRbeta analysis as frozen whole blood, isolated PBMCs, or DNA extracted from either sample type. Per the germline V gene, SGHDN is the CDR1 and FVKESK is the CDR2. Inclusive of the bounding cysteine and phenylalanine, the CDR3 is 14 residues long. Only the CDR3 portion is preserved as DNA: 42 bases, with reading frame beginning at the first base. V and J are trimmed by 6 bases and 5 bases, and the gene matches miss 9 bases of the junction. As to this clone: Its cognate antigen has yet to be identified. No base quality information exists; no much larger clone differs at one position.

Material: peripheral blood. The TCR sequence derives from a woman aged 25 to 39 with COVID-19, enrolled during active disease. The chain was built from TRBV14 and TRBJ1-1, with 7 bases matching TRBD1. The CDR3 region has the sequence CASRETGRGTEAFF. The bases are TGTGCCAGCAGAGAGACAGGGCGAGGGACTGAAGCTTTCTTT.